One and the same sample provided the 10 T cell receptor beta chains below, sequenced in a study of blood T cell repertoires in COVID-19. Measured with immunoSEQ multiplex PCR; TCRdb has only the in-frame clones, and not every one. The table records about 490,000 clones, approximately 85% of them present only once. The sequencing sample was made of peripheral blood. Receptors originate from a human donor in a cohort sampled during active COVID-19.

V is TRBV28 and J is TRBJ1-5; weak D call: TRBD1 (5 bases). V was clipped by 5 bases and J by 0 bases, with 17 bases between them. The CDR3 has 17 residues. In germline, CDR1 is MDHEN, CDR2 SYDVKM. As DNA, the CDR3 is TGTGCCAGCAGTCCCCCAGCCGGGGGAGTTAGCAATCAGCCCCAGCATTTT. This gives the protein CASSPPAGGVSNQPQHF.

This chain connects TRBV6-5 to TRBJ1-1; 7 bases align to TRBD1. CDR3 length equals 14 residues. Germline trimming cut 5 bases from V and 0 bases from J; bases unmatched to any gene: 3. Germline-derived CDR1 and CDR2 are MNHEY and SVGAGI. CDR3 sequence (DNA): TGTGCCAGCAGTCGGGGACAGTTGAACACTGAAGCTTTCTTT. It specifies CASSRGQLNTEAFF.

The chain links TRBV19 to TRBJ2-5; 7 nucleotides match TRBD2. This CDR3 comprises 13 residues. CDR1 and CDR2 (germline): LNHDA, SQIVND (reference sequence). V lost 6 bases to trimming and J lost 5 bases; unmatched junction nucleotides: 6. The CDR3 DNA is TGTGCCAGTAGCATACTAGCGAGGGAGACCCAGTACTTC. It is translated as CASSILARETQYF.

The rearrangement uses TRBV9 and TRBJ2-7; 9 nucleotides agree with TRBD2. The germline V gene has CDR1 SGDLS and CDR2 YYNGEE. The ends lost 4 bases at V and 3 bases at J; junction bases unmatched: 5. The CDR3 has 14 residues. As DNA, the CDR3 is TGTGCCAGCAGCTTGACTAGCGGCAGCTACGAGCAGTACTTC. Its protein is CASSLTSGSYEQYF.

Written as DNA, the CDR3 is TGTGCCAGCAGCTCGCCCCAGGGGGCGCACACCGGGGAGCTGTTTTTT. Amino acid sequence: CASSSPQGAHTGELFF. This chain links TRBV7-3 with TRBJ2-2; 8 bases map to TRBD1. Germline V CDR1 and CDR2: SGHTA, FQGTGA. The CDR3 sequence is 16 residues long. V shed 4 bases and J 3 bases; nucleotides not matched to a gene: 7.

V usage is TRBV5-6 and J usage is TRBJ1-6; D is undetermined. Trimming cost V 0 bases and J 0 bases, with 7 bases left between them. Germline CDR1 and CDR2: SGHDT and YYEEEE. The CDR3 contains 16 residues. The CDR3 nucleotides are TGTGCCAGCAGCTTGGGCGGAAGCTCCTATAATTCACCCCTCCACTTT. It encodes CASSLGGSSYNSPLHF.

The rearrangement uses TRBV30 and TRBJ2-1, with 12 nucleotides matching TRBD2. CDR1 is GTSNPN, CDR2 SVGIG, per germline (reference sequence). V trimming: 1 base; J trimming: 10 bases; junction bases outside the gene matches: 8. This CDR3 spans 15 amino acids. The CDR3 sequence is CAWSAGLAGGGEQFF. Here the CDR3 DNA reads TGTGCCTGGAGTGCGGGACTAGCGGGTGGCGGGGAGCAGTTCTTC. Looking up the rest from reference TRBV30 and TRBJ2-1 gives the full variable domain: SQTIHQWPATLVQPVGSPLSLECTVEGTSNPNLYWYRQAAGRGLQLLFYSVGIGQISSEVPQNLSASRPQDRQFILSSKKLLLSDSGFYLCAWSAGLAGGGEQFFGPGTRLTVL.

V gene TRBV4-2 combines with J gene TRBJ1-5, with 10 positions matching TRBD1. Germline CDR1 LGHNA, CDR2 YNFKEQ. The CDR3 loop spans 16 amino acids. V shed 5 bases and J 4 bases; nucleotides not matched to a gene: 8. The CDR3 loop reads CASSDFGTGENQPQHF. In DNA, the CDR3 is TGTGCCAGCAGCGACTTCGGGACAGGGGAAAATCAGCCCCAGCATTTT.

V usage is TRBV5-1 and J usage is TRBJ2-3; TRBD2 matches 7 bases. V dropped 4 bases and J dropped 2; count of bases not matched to a gene: 13. The CDR3 covers 17 residues. Per germline, CDR1 SGHRS and CDR2 YFSETQ. CDR3 sequence reads: CASSLPQAAGATDTQYF. In DNA form, the CDR3 reads TGCGCCAGCAGCCTGCCCCAAGCCGCGGGAGCCACAGATACGCAGTATTTT.

The chain is built from TRBV28 and TRBJ2-7; TRBD1 matches at 8 bases. CDR3 length: 15 amino acids. The germline CDR1 and CDR2 sequences are MDHEN and SYDVKM. Trimming at V came to 5 bases and at J to 0 bases, leaving 6 bases not matched to a gene. The CDR3 DNA sequence: TGTGCCAGCAGTGAAACGACAGGGGCCTCCTACGAGCAGTACTTC. Its translation: CASSETTGASYEQYF.